This entry lists 27 T cell receptor beta chains sequenced from one sample in a study of blood T cell repertoires in COVID-19. Measured with immunoSEQ multiplex PCR; TCRdb has only the in-frame clones, and not every one. The sample carries some 100,000 clones, around 90% recorded once. The sequenced material came from peripheral blood. The receptors shown here come from a woman aged 60-75 years with acute or convalescent COVID-19.

V is TRBV19 and J is TRBJ2-1, with 8 bases identical to TRBD2. The germline gives CDR1 LNHDA, CDR2 SQIVND (reference sequence). The CDR3 runs 18 residues. J was trimmed by 7 bases and V by 6 bases; bases with no gene match: 20. CDR3: CASRPRGGSGSVLNEQFF. The CDR3 bases are TGTGCCAGTAGACCCCGGGGGGGGAGCGGGAGTGTCCTAAATGAGCAGTTCTTC.

The V gene is TRBV10-3, the J gene TRBJ1-5; possible D gene TRBD1, 5 bases. CDR1 ENHRY and CDR2 SYGVKD come from the germline V gene. The CDR3 is 15 residues long. The V end lost 0 bases, the J end lost 2 bases, and 8 bases lay between the germline ends. The CDR3 region has the DNA TGTGCCATCAGTGAGTCGGGGCAGGGCAATCAGCCCCAGCATTTT. It is translated as CAISESGQGNQPQHF.

The CDR3, as DNA: TGTGCCTGGAGTGCCGGACAGGGACGGGGCACTGAAGCTTTCTTT. It translates to CAWSAGQGRGTEAFF. This chain joins TRBV30 and TRBJ1-1; 8 bases line up with TRBD1. V was clipped by 1 base and J by 4 bases; unmatched bases: 8. CDR1 GTSNPN and CDR2 SVGIG come from the germline V gene (reference sequence). This CDR3 has 15 amino acids.

J is TRBJ1-1 and V is TRBV6-1; D ambiguous. Germline V gene sequence: CDR1 MNHNS, CDR2 SASEGT. Trimming pared 2 bases from V and 0 bases from J, leaving 10 bases between. The CDR3 has 15 residues. Here the CDR3 DNA reads TGTGCCAGCAGTGAAAGTGTAGGAGTGAACACTGAAGCTTTCTTT. Amino acids: CASSESVGVNTEAFF.

This chain uses TRBV4-1 with TRBJ1-2; D remains ambiguous. The CDR3 length is 15 residues. In germline, CDR1 is MGHRA, CDR2 YSYEKL. V was pared by 0 bases and J by 3 bases, with 11 bases between. CDR3 nucleotides: TGCGCCAGCAGCCAAGACGAGGCAGACTACTATGGCTACACCTTC. It yields the protein CASSQDEADYYGYTF.

This chain's CDR3 is CASSQGTFDEQYF. DNA of the CDR3: TGTGCCAGCAGCCAAGGGACATTTGACGAGCAGTACTTC. J is TRBJ2-7 and V is TRBV5-5; a weak D match, TRBD1 (6 bases). CDR3 size: 13 residues. Germline V gene sequence: CDR1 SGHKS, CDR2 YYEKEE (reference sequence). Between the trimmed V and J ends, which lost 4 bases and 5 bases, there was a span of 13 bases.

This sequence joins TRBV29-1 and TRBJ2-1; TRBD2 matches 14 bases. The germline V gene has CDR1 SQVTM and CDR2 ANQGSEA. The CDR3 sequence is 14 residues long. The V gene end was trimmed by 7 bases and the J gene end by 9 bases; junction bases not matched to a gene: 8. The DNA for the CDR3 is TGCAGCGGGGGACTAGCGGGAGCAGTATCTGAGCAGTTCTTC. This gives the protein CSGGLAGAVSEQFF.

V usage is TRBV2 and J usage is TRBJ2-7; tentative D call: TRBD1 (6 bases). The CDR3 is 14 residues long. In germline, CDR1 is SNHLY, CDR2 FYNNEI. The V end lost 0 bases, the J end lost 5 bases, and 11 bases lay between the germline ends. DNA for the CDR3: TGTGCCAGCAGTGAAGCCAGGGGAAAGAACGAGCAGTACTTC. It codes for CASSEARGKNEQYF.

The chain employs TRBV18 and TRBJ2-5, with 7 bases lining up with TRBD1. The germline CDR1 and CDR2 sequences are KGHSH and LQKENI. The J segment lost 4 bases and the V segment lost 2 bases, leaving 4 bases of the junction unmatched. This CDR3 contains 14 residues. DNA for the CDR3: TGTGCCAGCTCACCAGGGGCAGGGGGAGAGACCCAGTACTTC. This encodes CASSPGAGGETQYF.

This clone was seen just once. The J gene is TRBJ2-7, the V gene TRBV20-1, with D hard to call. Germline CDR1 DFQATT, CDR2 SNEGSKA (reference sequence). The V gene lost 1 base and the J gene lost 6 bases, with 7 bases spanning the gap. The CDR3 spans 11 residues. The CDR3 region has the DNA TGCAGTGCTAGAGGGCGGCGCGAGCAGTACTTC. It is translated as CSARGRREQYF.

The chain joins TRBV7-9 to TRBJ2-3; D is perhaps TRBD1 (6 bases). The germline V gene encodes CDR1 SEHNR and CDR2 FQNEAQ (reference sequence). V lost 5 bases and J 1 base, leaving 19 bases between the germline ends. This CDR3 region has 17 residues. The CDR3 loop reads CASSHRGGISGTDTQYF. DNA of the CDR3: TGTGCCAGCAGCCACCGAGGGGGAATCTCAGGCACAGATACGCAGTATTTT.

The chain has TRBV7-9 and TRBJ2-1, with TRBD2 matching 11 bases. The germline V gene encodes CDR1 SEHNR and CDR2 FQNEAQ (reference sequence). CDR3 length: 13 residues. The V segment lost 4 bases and the J segment 10 bases; nucleotides outside the gene matches: 3. Here the CDR3 DNA reads TGTGCCAGCAGCTCTATAGCGGGAGGGGAGCAGTTCTTC. This codes for CASSSIAGGEQFF. Variable domain in full (rest from reference TRBV7-9 and TRBJ2-1): DTGVSQNPRHKITKRGQNVTFRCDPISEHNRLYWYRQTLGQGPEFLTYFQNEAQLEKSRLLSDRFSAERPKGSFSTLEIQRTEQGDSAMYLCASSSIAGGEQFFGPGTRLTVL.

The chain links TRBV5-8 to TRBJ1-2; D remains unclear. Trimming shortened V by 4 bases and J by 2 bases, and 12 bases separated the two germline ends. The CDR3 runs 14 residues. CDR1 is SGHTS and CDR2 is YDEGEE in the germline V gene. CDR3 DNA sequence: TGTGCCAGCAGCCTACCGGGTTCCAACTATGGCTACACCTTC. It specifies CASSLPGSNYGYTF.

This chain uses TRBV28 with TRBJ1-2; D remains unclear. The V gene's germline CDR1 is MDHEN and CDR2 SYDVKM. V was pared by 4 bases and J by 1 base, with 4 bases between. CDR3 size: 12 residues. The CDR3 protein is CASSSINYGYTF. DNA of the CDR3: TGTGCCAGCAGTTCCATTAACTATGGCTACACCTTC.

This clone occurred once. V and J are TRBV30 and TRBJ1-2; TRBD1 matches 7 bases. Germline loops: CDR1 GTSNPN, CDR2 SVGIG (reference sequence). The CDR3 contains 13 residues. V was pared by 5 bases and J by 2 bases, with 5 bases of the junction left unmatched. In nucleotides, the CDR3 is TGTGCCTGGGCTTCACAGGGGAACTATGGCTACACCTTC. Its translation is CAWASQGNYGYTF.

This chain uses TRBV5-3 with TRBJ2-3; D unclear. TRBV5-3 is reported as an ORF; its role is uncertain. The CDR3 contains 10 residues. V was clipped by 10 bases and J by 5 bases, with 8 bases between them. This CDR3 is CALMVDTQYF. CDR3 sequence (DNA): TGTGCCCTAATGGTAGATACGCAGTATTTT.

The chain joins TRBV27 to TRBJ2-1, with TRBD2 matching 13 bases. Germline assignment: CDR1 MNHEY and CDR2 SMNVEV (reference sequence). The V segment lost 2 bases and the J segment 6 bases; nucleotides outside the gene matches: 10. The CDR3 extends over 18 amino acids. The CDR3 here is CASSLRRTSGSRGNEQFF. The CDR3 DNA follows: TGTGCCAGCAGTTTACGTCGGACTAGCGGGAGTCGGGGCAATGAGCAGTTCTTC.

The rearrangement joins TRBV24-1 to TRBJ2-1, with D perhaps TRBD2 (6 bases). CDR3 length equals 18 residues. The ends were cut back, 2 bases at V and 4 bases at J, with 20 bases in the middle. Looked up from germline, CDR1 is KGHDR and CDR2 is SFDVKD. Here the CDR3 reads CATSDSYEAGLAYNEQFF. For the CDR3, the DNA is TGTGCCACCAGTGATTCCTACGAAGCGGGTTTGGCGTACAATGAGCAGTTCTTC.

The chain links TRBV29-1 to TRBJ1-2, with D tentatively TRBD1 (6 bases). The CDR3 has 14 residues. V lost 6 bases and J 0 bases, leaving 14 bases between the germline ends. The germline V gene has CDR1 SQVTM and CDR2 ANQGSEA. The CDR3: CSVGSQGSNYGYTF. CDR3 coding DNA: TGCAGCGTAGGTTCACAGGGCTCTAACTATGGCTACACCTTC.

This clone was seen a handful of times. V and J are TRBV2 and TRBJ1-3, with no clear D. From germline, CDR1 is SNHLY and CDR2 FYNNEI. V lost 2 bases and J 0 bases, leaving 11 bases between the germline ends. This CDR3 is 16 amino acids long. The CDR3 sequence is CASSEREPLSGNTIYF. CDR3 nucleotide sequence: TGTGCCAGCAGTGAAAGGGAGCCACTCTCTGGAAACACCATATATTTT.

This clone was seen just once. V usage is TRBV19 and J usage is TRBJ1-5, with D uncertain. The CDR3 contains 15 residues. Germline V gives CDR1 LNHDA, CDR2 SQIVND (reference sequence). Trimming left V 5 bases short and J 0 bases short, with 11 bases between. The CDR3 bases are TGTGCCAGTAGTCCTCCGGGGTATAGCAATCAGCCCCAGCATTTT. This sequence encodes CASSPPGYSNQPQHF.

This chain connects TRBV14 to TRBJ1-2; D possibly corresponds to TRBD1 (6 bases). CDR1 is SGHDN, CDR2 FVKESK, per germline. Trimming stripped 6 bases from V and 5 bases from J, with 13 bases between. This CDR3 contains 13 residues. CDR3 amino acids: CASSPGQSYGYTF. The DNA for the CDR3 is TGTGCCAGCAGTCCTGGACAGAGTTATGGCTACACCTTC. Full variable domain (outside the CDR3, taken from reference TRBV14 and TRBJ1-2): EAGVTQFPSHSVIEKGQTVTLRCDPISGHDNLYWYRRVMGKEIKFLLHFVKESKQDESGMPNNRFLAERTGGTYSTLKVQPAELEDSGVYFCASSPGQSYGYTFGSGTRLTVV.

This chain connects TRBV27 to TRBJ1-3; 12 nucleotides align to TRBD1. With 1 base clipped from V and 2 bases from J, the junction kept 3 bases outside the gene matches. CDR3 length equals 17 residues. The V gene's germline CDR1 is MNHEY and CDR2 SMNVEV (reference sequence). CDR3 sequence: CASSLFGTGGAGNTIYF. CDR3 DNA sequence: TGTGCCAGCAGTTTATTCGGGACAGGGGGCGCTGGAAACACCATATATTTT.

In this sample, this clone turned up once. This rearrangement joins TRBV30 to TRBJ2-7; no firm D call. In germline, CDR1 is GTSNPN, CDR2 SVGIG (reference sequence). The CDR3 covers 12 residues. The germline V and J ends were trimmed by 0 bases and 2 bases, with 5 bases remaining between them. The CDR3 here is CAWSVLTYEQYF. Written as DNA, the CDR3 is TGTGCCTGGAGTGTACTAACCTACGAGCAGTACTTC.

The V gene is TRBV3-1 (or the pseudogene TRBV3-2), the J gene TRBJ2-1, with D perhaps TRBD1 (7 bases). The CDR3 loop spans 14 amino acids. Per germline, CDR1 LGHDT and CDR2 YNNKEL (reference sequence). Trimming stripped 4 bases from V and 3 bases from J, with 10 bases between. CDR3 loop: CASSLQGGYNEQFF. The CDR3 nucleotides read TGTGCCAGCAGCCTTCAGGGGGGCTACAATGAGCAGTTCTTC.

This chain uses TRBV20-1 with TRBJ2-7, with 7 bases lining up with TRBD2. The trim removed 3 bases at V and 0 bases at J, leaving 5 bases unmatched. CDR3 length: 14 amino acids. The germline V gene encodes CDR1 DFQATT and CDR2 SNEGSKA (reference sequence). CDR3 nucleotides: TGCAGTGCTAGTGAGGGAGGGCCCTCCTACGAGCAGTACTTC. Its protein is CSASEGGPSYEQYF.

The chain joins TRBV28 to TRBJ1-2, with TRBD1 identical over 8 bases. CDR3 size: 15 residues. V was clipped by 2 bases and J by 8 bases; unmatched bases: 10. Per germline, CDR1 MDHEN and CDR2 SYDVKM. For the CDR3, the DNA is TGTGCCAGCAGTTTAGTAGGGACAGGCGGCTCGGGCTACACCTTC. This encodes CASSLVGTGGSGYTF.